The subject of this entry is one T cell receptor beta chain. The antigen is unknown. Germline CDR1 LGHNA, CDR2 YSLEER. Trimming took off 1 base at V and 8 bases at J, with 11 bases between the two ends. The CDR3 loop spans 13 amino acids. No infections or other immune events were documented during collection. The data belong to a study of identifying expanded T cells in peripheral blood. Study-wide findings and caveats: Over about two and four weeks, about 15 and 19 clones changed, versus approximately 1.2 between replicates. Across healthy donors, higher total template counts meant significantly greater roughly 2-week count variance.

The repertoire was sequenced with immunoSEQ multiplex PCR; TCRdb's copy has only in-frame clones and lacks some. Among about 97,000 clones listed, 87% were seen once. This receptor was taken from a person aged 18 to 75 in good health. The material sequenced was blood. The rearrangement joins TRBV4-3 to TRBJ1-2; weak D call: TRBD1 (5 bases). DNA for the CDR3: TGCGCCAGCAGCCAAGTGGGGGAACGCGGCTACACCTTC. Amino acids: CASSQVGERGYTF.